The sequence of this TCR beta chain was determined in a study of spatial heterogeneity in lung cancer. Background on the study: Alpha-chain sequences were consistently detected in smaller numbers than beta-chain sequences. Within raw reads, each unique TCR and UMI combination appeared on average more than ten times.

J gave up 3 bases and V 5 bases, and 7 bases lay outside the gene matches. Germline values: CDR1 DFQATT, CDR2 SNEGSKA (reference sequence). This CDR3 has 14 residues. TCR cDNA molecules each had a unique molecular identifier. TCRdb reprocessed the 5' RACE reads via MiXCR and lists one record per CDR3 protein. The table records some 13,000 distinct CDR3 sequences, 14% of them present only once. Time point described: sample taken at primary tumor resection. Whole RNA, isolated from tumor, nontumor lung or frozen PBMC, was sequenced without prior sorting. Patients with untreated early-stage non-small cell lung cancer, numbering roughly 69, were the donors.

This receptor was taken from a female donor with early-stage non-small cell lung cancer. V usage is TRBV20-1 and J usage is TRBJ2-1; 7 positions agree with TRBD1. The sequencing used PBMCs, collected at surgery. The CDR3 reads CSASKDRDYNEQFF. The CDR3 coding sequence is TGCAGTGCTTCAAAAGACAGGGACTACAATGAGCAGTTCTTC.